The 3 T cell receptor beta chains below come from one sample, sequenced in a study of blood T cell repertoires in COVID-19. Sequencing used immunoSEQ multiplex PCR; TCRdb keeps in-frame clones, though not all of them. The sample carries about 270,000 clones, 88% recorded once. Sequenced input: PBMCs or T cells enriched from blood (not recorded which). These receptors were collected from a woman between 45 and 65 years old who had recovered from COVID-19.

This clone was counted only a few times. This chain links TRBV9 with TRBJ1-2; 7 nucleotides agree with TRBD1. Germline V gene sequence: CDR1 SGDLS, CDR2 YYNGEE. The CDR3 consists of 14 residues. The junction had 10 bases not matched to a gene; V was cut back by 4 bases and J by 7 bases. This CDR3 reads CASSTLTGTLGYTF. The CDR3 DNA is TGTGCCAGCAGCACCCTGACAGGGACCCTTGGCTACACCTTC.

The rearrangement links TRBV10-3 to TRBJ2-4, with 10 nucleotides matching TRBD1. Germline CDR1 is ENHRY and CDR2 is SYGVKD. CDR3 size: 14 residues. V trimming: 4 bases; J trimming: 8 bases; junction bases outside the gene matches: 5. The CDR3 coding sequence is TGTGCCATCAGTGTGACAGGGGGCGAGGACATTCAGTACTTC. It is translated as CAISVTGGEDIQYF.

The chain uses TRBV18 and TRBJ2-1, with 9 bases that match TRBD2. V trimming: 4 bases; J trimming: 1 base; junction bases outside the gene matches: 5. The CDR3 consists of 16 residues. Per the germline V gene, CDR1 is KGHSH and CDR2 is LQKENI. The CDR3 sequence is CASSRKREESYNEQFF. CDR3 nucleotides: TGTGCCAGCTCACGGAAGCGGGAGGAATCCTACAATGAGCAGTTCTTC. Variable domain in full (rest from reference TRBV18 and TRBJ2-1): NAGVMQNPRHLVRRRGQEARLRCSPMKGHSHVYWYRQLPEEGLKFMVYLQKENIIDESGMPKERFSAEFPKEGPSILRIQQVVRGDSAAYFCASSRKREESYNEQFFGPGTRLTVL.